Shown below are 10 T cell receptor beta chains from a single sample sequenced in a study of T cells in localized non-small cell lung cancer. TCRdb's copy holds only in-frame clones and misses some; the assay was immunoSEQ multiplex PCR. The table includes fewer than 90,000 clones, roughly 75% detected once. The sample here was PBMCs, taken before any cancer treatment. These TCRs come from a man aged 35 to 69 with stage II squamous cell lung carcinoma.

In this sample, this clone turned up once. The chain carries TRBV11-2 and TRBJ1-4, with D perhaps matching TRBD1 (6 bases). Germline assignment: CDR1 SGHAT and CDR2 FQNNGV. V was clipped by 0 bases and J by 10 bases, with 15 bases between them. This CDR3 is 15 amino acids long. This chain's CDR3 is CASSLESGGQAKLFF. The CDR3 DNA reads TGTGCCAGCAGCTTAGAGTCCGGGGGGCAGGCAAAACTGTTTTTT. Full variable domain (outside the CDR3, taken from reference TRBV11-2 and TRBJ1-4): EAGVAQSPRYKIIEKRQSVAFWCNPISGHATLYWYQQILGQGPKLLIQFQNNGVVDDSQLPKDRFSAERLKGVDSTLKIQPAKLEDSAVYLCASSLESGGQAKLFFGSGTQLSVL.

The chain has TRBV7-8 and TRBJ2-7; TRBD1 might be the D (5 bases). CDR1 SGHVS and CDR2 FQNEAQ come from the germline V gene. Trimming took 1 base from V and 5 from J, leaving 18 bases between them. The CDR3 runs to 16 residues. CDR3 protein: CASSLVPVGAGDEQYF. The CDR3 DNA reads TGTGCCAGCAGCTTAGTTCCCGTTGGGGCCGGCGACGAGCAGTACTTC.

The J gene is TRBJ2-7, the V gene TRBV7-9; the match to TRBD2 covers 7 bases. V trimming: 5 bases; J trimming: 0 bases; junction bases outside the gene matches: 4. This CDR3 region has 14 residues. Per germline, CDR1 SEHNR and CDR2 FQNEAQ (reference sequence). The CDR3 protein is CASSPRGDSYEQYF. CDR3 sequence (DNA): TGTGCCAGCAGCCCCCGGGGGGACTCCTACGAGCAGTACTTC.

The CDR3 protein is CASSYSDRGEAFF. The CDR3 DNA sequence: TGTGCCAGCAGTTACTCGGACAGGGGCGAAGCTTTCTTT. The chain joins TRBV6-5 to TRBJ1-1; 9 bases align to TRBD1. Germline V lookup: CDR1 MNHEY, CDR2 SVGAGI. The CDR3 sequence is 13 residues long. The J segment lost 8 bases and the V segment lost 0 bases, leaving 1 base of the junction unmatched.

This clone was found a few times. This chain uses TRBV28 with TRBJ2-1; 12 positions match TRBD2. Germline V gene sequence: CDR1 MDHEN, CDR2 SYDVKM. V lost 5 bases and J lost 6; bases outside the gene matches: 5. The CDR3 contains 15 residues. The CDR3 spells CASSLTSGRFNEQFF. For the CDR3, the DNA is TGTGCCAGCAGTCTCACTAGCGGGAGGTTCAATGAGCAGTTCTTC.

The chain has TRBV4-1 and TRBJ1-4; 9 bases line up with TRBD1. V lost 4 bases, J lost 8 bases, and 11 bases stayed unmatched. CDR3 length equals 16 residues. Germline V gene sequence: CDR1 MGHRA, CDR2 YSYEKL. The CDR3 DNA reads TGCGCCAGCAGCCCTGGCGCGGGACAGGGTGGGGAAAAACTGTTTTTT. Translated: CASSPGAGQGGEKLFF.

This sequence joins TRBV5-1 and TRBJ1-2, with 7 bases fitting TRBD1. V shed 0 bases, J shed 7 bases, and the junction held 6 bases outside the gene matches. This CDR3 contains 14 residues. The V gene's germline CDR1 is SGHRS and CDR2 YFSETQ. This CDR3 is CASSLGDSRGGYTF. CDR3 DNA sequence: TGCGCCAGCAGCTTGGGGGACAGTCGGGGTGGCTACACCTTC.

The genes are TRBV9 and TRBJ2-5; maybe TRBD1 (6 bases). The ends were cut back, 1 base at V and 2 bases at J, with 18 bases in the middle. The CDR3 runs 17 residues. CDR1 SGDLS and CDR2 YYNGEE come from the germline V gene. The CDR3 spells CASSVSRAAGDQETQYF. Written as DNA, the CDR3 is TGTGCCAGCAGCGTATCCAGGGCGGCAGGGGATCAAGAGACCCAGTACTTC.

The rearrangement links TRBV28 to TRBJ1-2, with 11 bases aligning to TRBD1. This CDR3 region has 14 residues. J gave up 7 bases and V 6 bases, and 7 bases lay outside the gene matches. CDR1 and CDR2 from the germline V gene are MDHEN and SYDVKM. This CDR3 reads CASSPRTGGAGYTF. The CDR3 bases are TGTGCCAGCAGCCCCCGGACAGGGGGCGCTGGCTACACCTTC.

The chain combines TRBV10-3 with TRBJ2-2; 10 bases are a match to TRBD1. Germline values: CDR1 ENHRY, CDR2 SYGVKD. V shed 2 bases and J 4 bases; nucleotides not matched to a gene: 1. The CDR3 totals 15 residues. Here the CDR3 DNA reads TGTGCCATCAGTGAGGACAGGGGGCTCACCGGGGAGCTGTTTTTT. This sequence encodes CAISEDRGLTGELFF.